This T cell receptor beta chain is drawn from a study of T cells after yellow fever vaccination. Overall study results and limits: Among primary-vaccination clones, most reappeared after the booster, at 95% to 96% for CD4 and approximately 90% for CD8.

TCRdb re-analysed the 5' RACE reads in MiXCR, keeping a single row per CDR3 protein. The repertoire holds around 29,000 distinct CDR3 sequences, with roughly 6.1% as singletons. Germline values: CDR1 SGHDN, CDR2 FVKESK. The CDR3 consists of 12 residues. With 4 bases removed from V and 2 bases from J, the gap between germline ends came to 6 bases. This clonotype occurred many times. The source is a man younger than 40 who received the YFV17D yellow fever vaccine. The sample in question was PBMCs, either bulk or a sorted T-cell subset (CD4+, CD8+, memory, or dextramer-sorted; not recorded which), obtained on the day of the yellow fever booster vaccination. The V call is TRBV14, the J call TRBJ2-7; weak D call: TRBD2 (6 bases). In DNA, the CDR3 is TGTGCCAGCAGCCGACTAGCCTACGAGCAGTACTTC. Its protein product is CASSRLAYEQYF.